What follows are 5 T cell receptor beta chains derived from one specimen sequenced in a study of OX40 agonist ivuxolimab in advanced cancers. Clones were read by immunoSEQ multiplex PCR, and TCRdb kept only the in-frame ones, dropping some. The profile shows about 79,000 clones, around 90% of them singletons. This sample comprised CD4+ or CD8+ T cells sorted from blood, obtained in a trial of the OX40 agonist ivuxolimab. Source of these receptors: an adult with an advanced solid tumor such as melanoma, head and neck, liver or kidney cancer.

The chain recombines TRBV27 with TRBJ2-1; 8 bases align to TRBD2. The CDR3 covers 17 residues. The germline gives CDR1 MNHEY, CDR2 SMNVEV (reference sequence). Losses at the gene ends were 5 bases for V and 6 bases for J; bases not matched to a gene: 15. The CDR3: CASSPLQGLAGPNEQFF. The CDR3 DNA is TGTGCCAGCAGTCCACTACAGGGCCTAGCGGGCCCCAATGAGCAGTTCTTC.

In DNA form, the CDR3 reads TGCAGCGTTGGAGACAGTCCTTACTACGAGCAGTACTTC. This gives the protein CSVGDSPYYEQYF. The V call is TRBV29-1, the J call TRBJ2-7; D might be TRBD1 (5 bases). The length of the CDR3 is 13 residues. The V end was cut by 4 bases, the J end by 3 bases, with 13 bases between. CDR1 is SQVTM and CDR2 is ANQGSEA in the germline V gene.

This clone has only one observation. The chain joins TRBV9 to TRBJ2-1; unclear D gene. Trimming left V 0 bases short and J 8 bases short, with 6 bases between. CDR1 and CDR2 from the germline V gene are SGDLS and YYNGEE. The CDR3 spans 12 residues. Here the CDR3 reads CASSVGLHEQFF. For the CDR3, the DNA is TGTGCCAGCAGCGTAGGTCTCCATGAGCAGTTCTTC.

This clone was seen just once. V and J are TRBV19 and TRBJ2-2; TRBD1 might be the D (6 bases). CDR3 size: 14 residues. CDR1 and CDR2 (germline): LNHDA, SQIVND (reference sequence). Trimming pared 5 bases from V and 5 bases from J, leaving 12 bases between. For the CDR3, the DNA is TGTGCCAGTAGTGTGGCCAGGGGAACCGGGGAGCTGTTTTTT. It encodes CASSVARGTGELFF.

V gene TRBV7-8 combines with J gene TRBJ1-2, with 8 bases that match TRBD1. Looked up from germline, CDR1 is SGHVS and CDR2 is FQNEAQ. V shed 1 base and J 4 bases; nucleotides not matched to a gene: 8. CDR3 length equals 16 residues. This CDR3 reads CASSLEARQGAYGYTF. The CDR3 DNA is TGTGCCAGCAGCTTAGAGGCTAGGCAGGGGGCCTATGGCTACACCTTC.